Listed below are T cell receptor beta chains from one sample, sequenced in a study of cytomegalovirus exposure and HLA in healthy donors. Clones were read by immunoSEQ multiplex PCR, and TCRdb kept only the in-frame ones, dropping some. The sample consists of approximately 150,000 clones, 75% to 85% of them appearing once. Sequences were obtained from PBMCs. The receptors stem from a man between 50 and 59 years old in good health and CMV-seropositive. Each CDR3 is given with its conserved first and last residue. The D gene is left open where the match is weak. Some rows mark clone size as missing; the rest say once, few, many or name a class of expanded clone.

j_call v_call clone_size d_call cdr3_aa cdr3_nt
TRBJ2-1 TRBV2 . . CASSEYGTVPSYNEQFF TGTGCCAGCAGTGAGTATGGGACTGTACCCTCCTACAATGAGCAGTTCTTC
TRBJ1-2 TRBV28 . . CASSANSLSYGYTF TGTGCCAGCAGTGCGAACAGCCTTTCCTATGGCTACACCTTC
TRBJ2-7 TRBV5-1 . TRBD2 CASSSGTSSYEQYF TGCGCCAGCAGCTCCGGGACTAGCAGCTACGAGCAGTACTTC
TRBJ1-2 TRBV19 . TRBD1 CASSVRQGGLKGYTF TGTGCCAGTAGTGTTCGACAGGGAGGCTTAAAGGGCTACACCTTC
TRBJ2-1 TRBV5-4 . TRBD1 CASSLVGTGREFF TGTGCCAGCAGCTTGGTCGGGACAGGGAGGGAGTTCTTC
TRBJ2-5 TRBV29-1 . TRBD1 CSAAGGRETQYF TGCAGCGCGGCAGGGGGCCGAGAGACCCAGTACTTC
TRBJ2-3 TRBV6-5 . . CATHPPGHSTDTQYF TGTGCCACCCATCCCCCCGGACACTCCACAGATACGCAGTATTTT
TRBJ2-5 TRBV10-3 . TRBD2 CASGGRGTSGKETQYF TGTGCCTCCGGGGGGAGGGGTACTAGCGGGAAAGAGACCCAGTACTTC
TRBJ1-5 TRBV28 few . CASRYSYNQPQHF TGTGCCAGCCGGTACAGCTATAATCAGCCCCAGCATTTT
TRBJ1-1 TRBV27 . . CASSLGGQNTEAFF TGTGCCAGCAGTTTGGGTGGACAGAACACTGAAGCTTTCTTT
TRBJ1-1 TRBV18 once . CASSAGLTNTEAFF TGTGCCAGCTCCGCGGGACTTACGAACACTGAAGCTTTCTTT
TRBJ1-5 TRBV6-5 few . CASSLLGAHQPQHF TGTGCCAGCAGTTTATTGGGGGCCCATCAGCCCCAGCATTTT
TRBJ2-5 TRBV27 . . CASSFRSPQETQYF TGTGCCAGCAGTTTCCGGTCACCCCAAGAGACCCAGTACTTC
TRBJ2-7 TRBV11-2 . TRBD2 CASSLDRTSAGGVF TGTGCCAGCAGCTTAGATCGAACTTCAGCGGGAGGGGTCTTC
TRBJ2-6 TRBV28 few TRBD1 CASTSNRGRLSGANVLTF TGTGCCAGCACCAGCAACAGGGGGAGGCTCTCTGGGGCCAACGTCCTGACTTTC
TRBJ2-2 TRBV18 . . CASSSDTMSNTGELFF TGTGCCAGCTCATCGGACACGATGTCGAACACCGGGGAGCTGTTTTTT
TRBJ2-5 TRBV11-2 . TRBD1 CASSSRQGIGETQYF TGTGCCAGCAGCTCCCGACAGGGGATAGGAGAGACCCAGTACTTC
TRBJ2-1 TRBV28 . TRBD1 CASSGTGFNEQFF TGTGCCAGCAGTGGGACAGGGTTTAATGAGCAGTTCTTC
TRBJ2-5 TRBV5-4 . . CASSGGRERRETQYF TGTGCCAGCAGCGGGGGGCGGGAGCGGCGGGAGACCCAGTACTTC
TRBJ1-2 TRBV6-5 . . CASSPLGLHYGYTF TGTGCCAGCAGCCCCCTCGGACTCCACTATGGCTACACCTTC
TRBJ1-3 TRBV6-1 . . CASSEALLEGAGNTIYF TGTGCCAGCAGTGAAGCGCTTCTTGAGGGGGCTGGAAACACCATATATTTT
TRBJ2-1 TRBV14 . TRBD2 CASSPAASGRGWNEQFF TGTGCCAGCAGCCCCGCGGCTAGCGGGAGGGGCTGGAATGAGCAGTTCTTC
TRBJ2-1 TRBV9 . TRBD2 CASSTPSGEQFF TGTGCCAGCAGCACCCCTAGCGGCGAGCAGTTCTTC
TRBJ1-4 TRBV18 . TRBD1 CASSLGQITTNEKLFF TGTGCCAGCTCACTGGGACAGATCACAACTAATGAAAAACTGTTTTTT
TRBJ1-6 TRBV25-1 . . CASSRGGSSYNSPLHF TGTGCCAGCAGCCGAGGGGGTAGCTCCTATAATTCACCCCTCCACTTT
TRBJ2-5 TRBV30 . . CAWSSREETQYF TGTGCCTGGAGTTCTAGAGAAGAGACCCAGTACTTC
TRBJ2-1 TRBV21-1 . . CASTSGTRAGGEQFF TGTGCCAGCACCTCCGGGACTAGAGCTGGAGGTGAGCAGTTCTTC
TRBJ1-2 TRBV6-1 few . CASSRDIDGYTF TGTGCCAGCAGCAGGGACATCGATGGCTACACCTTC